The 6 T cell receptor beta chains given below trace back to one sample, sequenced in a study of T cells after yellow fever vaccination. TCRdb called the 5' RACE reads again in MiXCR, with one record for every CDR3 protein. The sample lists a few hundred thousand distinct CDR3 sequences; roughly 7.2% were seen once. Sequences were derived from CD4+ T cells sorted from PBMCs, sampled 15 days after the yellow fever booster vaccination. These receptor sequences come from a man under 40 who received the YFV17D yellow fever vaccine.

This clonotype was detected ten times or more. The chain joins TRBV29-1 to TRBJ2-7; 8 nucleotides agree with TRBD1. Trimming took 7 bases from V and 4 from J; bases not matched to a gene: 3. CDR3 length: 11 amino acids. The germline gives CDR1 SQVTM, CDR2 ANQGSEA. The CDR3 loop is CSGGQEYEQYF. As DNA, the CDR3 is TGCAGCGGGGGACAGGAATACGAGCAGTACTTC.

The genes are TRBV24-1 and TRBJ2-1; a weak D match, TRBD2 (6 bases). Germline V lookup: CDR1 KGHDR, CDR2 SFDVKD. The CDR3 is made up of 16 amino acids. Trimming left V 2 bases short and J 4 bases short, with 14 bases between. CDR3 amino acids: CATSDSWTTLYNEQFF. In DNA form, the CDR3 reads TGTGCCACCAGTGATTCCTGGACTACTCTGTACAATGAGCAGTTCTTC.

At least ten counts were recorded for this clonotype. The chain recombines TRBV20-1 with TRBJ2-3, with TRBD1 matching over 7 bases. The V and J ends lost 6 bases and 2 bases, in that order; junction bases with no gene match: 5. Germline CDR1 and CDR2: DFQATT and SNEGSKA (reference sequence). This CDR3 is built from 13 residues. The CDR3 protein is CSATTGNTDTQYF. CDR3 nucleotide sequence: TGCAGTGCCACGACAGGGAACACAGATACGCAGTATTTT.

This clonotype has more than one count but fewer than ten. The V and J genes are TRBV5-1 and TRBJ1-3, with a tentative D call TRBD1 (5 bases). V was pared by 1 base and J by 0 bases, with 8 bases between. The CDR3 contains 15 residues. Germline lookup yields CDR1 SGHRS and CDR2 YFSETQ. CDR3 region: CASSLSDNSGNTIYF. The CDR3, as DNA: TGCGCCAGCAGCTTGTCGGACAACTCTGGAAACACCATATATTTT.

This clonotype has at least ten counts. The chain joins TRBV5-1 to TRBJ2-3; 9 nucleotides match TRBD2. The length of the CDR3 is 14 residues. The germline CDR1 and CDR2 sequences are SGHRS and YFSETQ. Losses at the gene ends were 5 bases for V and 5 bases for J; bases not matched to a gene: 6. As DNA, the CDR3 is TGCGCCAGCAGAATAGCGGGAGTGCGAGATACGCAGTATTTT. Translated, it gives CASRIAGVRDTQYF.

This clonotype occurred many times. The chain couples TRBV6-5 to TRBJ2-7, with D possibly TRBD1 on 6 matching bases. The CDR3 runs to 13 residues. The V gene's germline CDR1 is MNHEY and CDR2 SVGAGI. V lost 4 bases and J lost 0, with 7 bases in between. CDR3 DNA sequence: TGTGCCAGCAGTTCGACAGGCTCCTACGAGCAGTACTTC. Amino acid sequence: CASSSTGSYEQYF.